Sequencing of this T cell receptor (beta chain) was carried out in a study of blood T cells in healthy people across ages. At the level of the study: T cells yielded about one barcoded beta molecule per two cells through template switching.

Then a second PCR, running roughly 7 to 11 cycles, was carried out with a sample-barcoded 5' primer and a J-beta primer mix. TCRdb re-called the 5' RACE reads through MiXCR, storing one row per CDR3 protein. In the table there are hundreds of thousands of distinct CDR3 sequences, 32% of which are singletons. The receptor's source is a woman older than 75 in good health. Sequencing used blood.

The CDR3 sequence is CASSLGGDVWVHEQYF. As DNA, the CDR3 is TGTGCCAGCAGCCTAGGGGGGGACGTGTGGGTCCACGAGCAGTACTTC. This chain uses TRBV9 with TRBJ2-5; tentatively, D is TRBD2 (7 bases). The J call may be incorrect, as the DNA end agrees better with TRBJ2-7. CDR1 and CDR2 (germline): SGDLS, YYNGEE. CDR3 length: 16 amino acids.